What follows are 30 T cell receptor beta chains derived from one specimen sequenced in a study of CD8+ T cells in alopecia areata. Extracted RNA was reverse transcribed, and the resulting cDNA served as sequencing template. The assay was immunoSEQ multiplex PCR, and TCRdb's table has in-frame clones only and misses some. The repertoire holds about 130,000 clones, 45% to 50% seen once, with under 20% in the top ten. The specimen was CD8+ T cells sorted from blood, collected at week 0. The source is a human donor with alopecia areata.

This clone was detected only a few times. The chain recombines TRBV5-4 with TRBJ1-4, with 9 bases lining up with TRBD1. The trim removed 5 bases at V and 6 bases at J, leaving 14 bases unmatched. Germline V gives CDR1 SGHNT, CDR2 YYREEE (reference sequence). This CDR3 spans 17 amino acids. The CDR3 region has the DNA TGTGCCAGCAGGGATACTACAGGGGGCACTTTGGATGAAAAACTGTTTTTT. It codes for CASRDTTGGTLDEKLFF.

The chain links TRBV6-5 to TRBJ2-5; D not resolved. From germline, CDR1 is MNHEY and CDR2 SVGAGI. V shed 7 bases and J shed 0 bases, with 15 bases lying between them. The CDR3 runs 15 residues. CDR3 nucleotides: TGTGCCAGCAACTCCCTAAGGCAGAACCAAGAGACCCAGTACTTC. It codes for CASNSLRQNQETQYF.

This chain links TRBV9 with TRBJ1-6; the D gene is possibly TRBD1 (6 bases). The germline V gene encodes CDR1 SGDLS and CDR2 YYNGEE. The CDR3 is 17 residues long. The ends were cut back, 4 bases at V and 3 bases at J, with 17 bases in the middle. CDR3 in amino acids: CASSPPGHPYYNSPLHF. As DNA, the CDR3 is TGTGCCAGCAGCCCGCCGGGACACCCCTACTATAATTCACCCCTCCACTTT. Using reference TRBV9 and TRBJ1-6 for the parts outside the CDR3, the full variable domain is DSGVTQTPKHLITATGQRVTLRCSPRSGDLSVYWYQQSLDQGLQFLIQYYNGEERAKGNILERFSAQQFPDLHSELNLSSLELGDSALYFCASSPPGHPYYNSPLHFGNGTRLTVT.

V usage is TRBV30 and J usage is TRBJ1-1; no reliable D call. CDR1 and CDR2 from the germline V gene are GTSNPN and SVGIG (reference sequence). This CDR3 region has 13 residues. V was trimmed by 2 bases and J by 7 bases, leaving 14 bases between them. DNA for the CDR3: TGTGCCTGGAGTTTAGGGCCCTCCATTGAAGCTTTCTTT. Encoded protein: CAWSLGPSIEAFF.

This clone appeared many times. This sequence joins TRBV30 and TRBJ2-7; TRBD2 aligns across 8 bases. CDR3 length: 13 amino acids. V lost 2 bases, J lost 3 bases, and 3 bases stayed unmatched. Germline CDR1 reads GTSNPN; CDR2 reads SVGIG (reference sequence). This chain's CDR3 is CAWSTGGDYEQYF. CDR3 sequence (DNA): TGTGCCTGGAGTACCGGGGGGGACTACGAGCAGTACTTC.

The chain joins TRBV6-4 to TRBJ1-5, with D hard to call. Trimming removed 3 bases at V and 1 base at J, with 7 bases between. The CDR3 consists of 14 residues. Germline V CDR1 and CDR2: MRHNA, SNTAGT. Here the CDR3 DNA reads TGTGCCAGCAGTGAGGGGTCGAGCAATCAGCCCCAGCATTTT. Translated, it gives CASSEGSSNQPQHF.

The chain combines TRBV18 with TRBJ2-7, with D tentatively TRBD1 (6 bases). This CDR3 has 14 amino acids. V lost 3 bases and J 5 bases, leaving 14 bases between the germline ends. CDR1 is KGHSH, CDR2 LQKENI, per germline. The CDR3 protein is CASSPGANWDEQYF. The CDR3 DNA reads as TGTGCCAGCTCACCGGGGGCCAACTGGGACGAGCAGTACTTC.

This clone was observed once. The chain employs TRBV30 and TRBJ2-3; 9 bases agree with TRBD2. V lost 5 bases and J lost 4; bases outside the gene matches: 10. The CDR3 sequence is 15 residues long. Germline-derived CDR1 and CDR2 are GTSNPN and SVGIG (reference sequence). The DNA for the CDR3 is TGTGCCTGGGTCCTAGCGGGGTCGATCTCAGATACGCAGTATTTT. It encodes CAWVLAGSISDTQYF. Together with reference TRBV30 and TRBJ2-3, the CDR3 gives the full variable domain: SQTIHQWPATLVQPVGSPLSLECTVEGTSNPNLYWYRQAAGRGLQLLFYSVGIGQISSEVPQNLSASRPQDRQFILSSKKLLLSDSGFYLCAWVLAGSISDTQYFGPGTRLTVL.

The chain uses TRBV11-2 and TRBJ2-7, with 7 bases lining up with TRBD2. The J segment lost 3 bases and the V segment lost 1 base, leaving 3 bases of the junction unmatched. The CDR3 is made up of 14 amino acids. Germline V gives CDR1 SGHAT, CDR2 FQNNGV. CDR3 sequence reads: CASSLAAGHYEQYF. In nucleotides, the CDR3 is TGTGCCAGCAGCTTAGCAGCGGGGCACTACGAGCAGTACTTC.

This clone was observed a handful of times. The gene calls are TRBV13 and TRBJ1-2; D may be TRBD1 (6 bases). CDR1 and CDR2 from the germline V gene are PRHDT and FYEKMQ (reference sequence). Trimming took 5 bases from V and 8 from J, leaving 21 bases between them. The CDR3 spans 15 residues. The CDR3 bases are TGTGCCAGCAGCCTGAACAGGGCTCTGGGGGAAGGCTACACCTTC. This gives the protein CASSLNRALGEGYTF.

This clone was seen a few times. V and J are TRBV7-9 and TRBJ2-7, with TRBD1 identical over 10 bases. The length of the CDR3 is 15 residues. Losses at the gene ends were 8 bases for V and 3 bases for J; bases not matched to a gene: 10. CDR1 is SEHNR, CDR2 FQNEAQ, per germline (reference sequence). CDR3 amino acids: CASERPGQGSYEQYF. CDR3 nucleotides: TGTGCCAGCGAGAGACCGGGACAGGGGAGCTACGAGCAGTACTTC.

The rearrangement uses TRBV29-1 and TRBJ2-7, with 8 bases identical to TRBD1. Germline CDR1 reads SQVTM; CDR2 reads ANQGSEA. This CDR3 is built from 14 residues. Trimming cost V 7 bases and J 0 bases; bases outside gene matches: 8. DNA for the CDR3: TGCAGCGCCTTAGGGACAGGCTACTCCTACGAGCAGTACTTC. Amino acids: CSALGTGYSYEQYF.

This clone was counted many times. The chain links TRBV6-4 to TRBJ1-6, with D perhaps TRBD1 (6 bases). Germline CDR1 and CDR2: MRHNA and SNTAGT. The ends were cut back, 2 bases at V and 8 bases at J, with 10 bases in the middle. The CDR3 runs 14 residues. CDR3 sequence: CASSDGGADSPLHF. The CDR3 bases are TGTGCCAGCAGTGACGGGGGGGCTGATTCACCCCTCCACTTT.

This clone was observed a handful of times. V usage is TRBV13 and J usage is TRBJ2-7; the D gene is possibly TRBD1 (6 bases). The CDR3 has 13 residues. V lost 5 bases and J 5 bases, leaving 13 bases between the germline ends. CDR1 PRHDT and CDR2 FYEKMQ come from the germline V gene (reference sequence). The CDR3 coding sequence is TGTGCCAGCAGCGCCATAAACAGGGACGAGCAGTACTTC. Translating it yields CASSAINRDEQYF.

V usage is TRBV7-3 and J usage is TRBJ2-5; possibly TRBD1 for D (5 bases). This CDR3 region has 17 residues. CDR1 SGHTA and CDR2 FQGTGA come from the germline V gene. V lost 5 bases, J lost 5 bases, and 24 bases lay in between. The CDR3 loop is CASSPHPRQLKMETQYF. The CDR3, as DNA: TGTGCCAGCAGCCCCCACCCGAGACAGTTAAAAATGGAGACCCAGTACTTC.

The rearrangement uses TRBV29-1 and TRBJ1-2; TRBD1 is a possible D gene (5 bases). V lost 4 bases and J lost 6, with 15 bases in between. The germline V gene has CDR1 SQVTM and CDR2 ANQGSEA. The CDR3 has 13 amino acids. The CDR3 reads CSVVLTQANGYTF. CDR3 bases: TGCAGCGTTGTTTTGACACAGGCCAATGGCTACACCTTC.

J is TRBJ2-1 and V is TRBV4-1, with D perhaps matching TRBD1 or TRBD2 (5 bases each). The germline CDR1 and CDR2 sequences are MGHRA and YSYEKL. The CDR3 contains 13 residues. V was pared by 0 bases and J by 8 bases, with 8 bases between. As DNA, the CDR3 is TGCGCCAGCAGCCAAGATAGAGGGGATGAGCAGTTCTTC. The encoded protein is CASSQDRGDEQFF.

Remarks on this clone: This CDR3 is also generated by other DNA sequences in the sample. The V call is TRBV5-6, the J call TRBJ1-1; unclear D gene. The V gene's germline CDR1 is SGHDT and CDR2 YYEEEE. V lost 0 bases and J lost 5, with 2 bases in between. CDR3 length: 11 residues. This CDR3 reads CASSLGTEAFF. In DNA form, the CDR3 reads TGTGCCAGCAGCTTGGGGACTGAAGCTTTCTTT.

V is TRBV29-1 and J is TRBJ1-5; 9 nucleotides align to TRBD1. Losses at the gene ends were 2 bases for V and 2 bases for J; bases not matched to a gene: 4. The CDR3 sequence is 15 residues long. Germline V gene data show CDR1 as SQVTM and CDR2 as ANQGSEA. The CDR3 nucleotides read TGCAGCGTTGAATTGGGACAGGGAGGCAATCAGCCCCAGCATTTT. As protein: CSVELGQGGNQPQHF.

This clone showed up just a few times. CDR3 sequence: CASIMNTEAFF. The CDR3 DNA sequence: TGTGCCAGCATCATGAACACTGAAGCTTTCTTT. This chain joins TRBV6-5 and TRBJ1-1, with unresolved D. This CDR3 contains 11 residues. Deletions cut 7 bases from V and 0 bases from J, with 3 bases between. CDR1 is MNHEY, CDR2 SVGAGI, per germline.

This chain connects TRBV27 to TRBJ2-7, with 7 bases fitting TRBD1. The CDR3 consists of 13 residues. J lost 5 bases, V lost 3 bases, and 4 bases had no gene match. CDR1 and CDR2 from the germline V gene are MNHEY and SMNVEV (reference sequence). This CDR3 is CASSFDRAHEQYF. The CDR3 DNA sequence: TGTGCCAGCAGTTTCGACAGGGCGCACGAGCAGTACTTC.

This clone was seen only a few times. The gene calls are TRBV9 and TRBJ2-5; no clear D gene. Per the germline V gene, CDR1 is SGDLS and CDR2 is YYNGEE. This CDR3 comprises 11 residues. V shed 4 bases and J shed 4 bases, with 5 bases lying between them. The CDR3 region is CASSPSETQYF. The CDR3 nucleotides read TGTGCCAGCAGCCCCTCAGAGACCCAGTACTTC.

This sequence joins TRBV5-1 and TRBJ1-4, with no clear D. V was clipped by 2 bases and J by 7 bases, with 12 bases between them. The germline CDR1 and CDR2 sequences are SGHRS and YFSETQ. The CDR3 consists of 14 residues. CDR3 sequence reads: CASSFGQVFEKLFF. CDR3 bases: TGCGCCAGCAGCTTCGGGCAGGTATTTGAAAAACTGTTTTTT. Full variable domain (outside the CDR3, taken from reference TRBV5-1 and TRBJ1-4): KAGVTQTPRYLIKTRGQQVTLSCSPISGHRSVSWYQQTPGQGLQFLFEYFSETQRNKGNFPGRFSGRQFSNSRSEMNVSTLELGDSALYLCASSFGQVFEKLFFGSGTQLSVL.

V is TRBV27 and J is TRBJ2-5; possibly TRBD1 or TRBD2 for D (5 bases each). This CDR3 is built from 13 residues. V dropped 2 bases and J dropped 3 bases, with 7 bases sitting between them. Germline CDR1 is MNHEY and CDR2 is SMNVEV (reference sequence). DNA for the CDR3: TGTGCCAGCAGTTTACGGGGCGAAGAGACCCAGTACTTC. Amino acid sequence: CASSLRGEETQYF.

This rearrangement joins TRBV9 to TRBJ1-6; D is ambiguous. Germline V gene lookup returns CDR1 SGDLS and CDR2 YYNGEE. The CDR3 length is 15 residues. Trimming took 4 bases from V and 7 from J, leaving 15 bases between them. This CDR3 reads CASSRRQPPNSPLHF. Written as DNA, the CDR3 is TGTGCCAGCAGCAGACGACAACCTCCGAATTCACCCCTCCACTTT. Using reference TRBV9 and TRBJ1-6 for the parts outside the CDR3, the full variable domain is DSGVTQTPKHLITATGQRVTLRCSPRSGDLSVYWYQQSLDQGLQFLIQYYNGEERAKGNILERFSAQQFPDLHSELNLSSLELGDSALYFCASSRRQPPNSPLHFGNGTRLTVT.

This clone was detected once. DNA of the CDR3: TGTGCCAGCAGTTTACGCCCCGGGTCCGCCTACGAGCAGTACTTC. Amino acid sequence: CASSLRPGSAYEQYF. The J gene is TRBJ2-7, the V gene TRBV27; D uncertain. The CDR3 extends over 15 amino acids. The germline gives CDR1 MNHEY, CDR2 SMNVEV (reference sequence). The ends were cut back, 2 bases at V and 2 bases at J, with 13 bases in the middle.

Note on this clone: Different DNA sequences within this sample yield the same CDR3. CDR3 residues: CASSVGGGTGELFF. CDR3 in DNA: TGTGCCAGCAGCGTAGGTGGGGGCACCGGGGAGCTGTTTTTT. The rearrangement joins TRBV9 to TRBJ2-2; either TRBD1 or TRBD2 may supply D (5 bases each). The germline V gene has CDR1 SGDLS and CDR2 YYNGEE. The V gene lost 0 bases and the J gene lost 4 bases, with 7 bases spanning the gap. The CDR3 contains 14 residues.

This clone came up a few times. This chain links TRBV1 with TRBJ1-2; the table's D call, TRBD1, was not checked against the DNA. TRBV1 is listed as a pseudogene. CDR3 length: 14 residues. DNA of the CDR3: TGCACCAGCAGCCACAACATGGCCTCTTCTGGCTACACCTTC. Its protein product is CTSSHNMASSGYTF.

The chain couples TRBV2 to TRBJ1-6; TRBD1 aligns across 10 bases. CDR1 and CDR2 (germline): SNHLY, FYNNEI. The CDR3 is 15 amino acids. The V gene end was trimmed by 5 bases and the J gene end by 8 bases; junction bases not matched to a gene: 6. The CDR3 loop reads CASSRIGTGDSPLHF. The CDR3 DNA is TGTGCCAGCAGTCGGATCGGGACAGGGGATTCACCCCTCCACTTT. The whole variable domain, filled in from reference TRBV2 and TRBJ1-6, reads EPEVTQTPSHQVTQMGQEVILRCVPISNHLYFYWYRQILGQKVEFLVSFYNNEISEKSEIFDDQFSVERPDGSNFTLKIRSTKLEDSAMYFCASSRIGTGDSPLHFGNGTRLTVT.

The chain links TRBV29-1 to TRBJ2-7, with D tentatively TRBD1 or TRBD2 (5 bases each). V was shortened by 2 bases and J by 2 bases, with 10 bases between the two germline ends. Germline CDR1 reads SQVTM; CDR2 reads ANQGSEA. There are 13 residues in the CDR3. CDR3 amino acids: CSVEWVGAYEQYF. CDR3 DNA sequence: TGCAGCGTTGAATGGGTGGGGGCCTACGAGCAGTACTTC.